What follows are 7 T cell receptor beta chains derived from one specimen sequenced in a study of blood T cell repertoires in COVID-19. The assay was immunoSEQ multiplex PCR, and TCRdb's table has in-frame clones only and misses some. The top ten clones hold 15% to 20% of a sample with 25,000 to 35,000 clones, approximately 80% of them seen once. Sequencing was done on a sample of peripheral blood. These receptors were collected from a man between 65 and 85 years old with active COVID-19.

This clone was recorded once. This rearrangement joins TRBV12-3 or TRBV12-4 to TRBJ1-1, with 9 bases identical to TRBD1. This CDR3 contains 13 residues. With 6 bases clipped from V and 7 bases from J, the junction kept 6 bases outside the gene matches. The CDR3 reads CASSPDRGGEAFF. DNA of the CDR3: TGTGCCAGCAGCCCCGACAGGGGGGGTGAAGCTTTCTTT.

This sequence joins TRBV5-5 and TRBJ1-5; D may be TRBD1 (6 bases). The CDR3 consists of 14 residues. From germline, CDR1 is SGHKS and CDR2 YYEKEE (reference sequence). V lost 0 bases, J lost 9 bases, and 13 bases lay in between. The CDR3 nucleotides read TGTGCCAGCAGCTTGGCTGGGACATCGGGGCCCCAGCATTTT. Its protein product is CASSLAGTSGPQHF.

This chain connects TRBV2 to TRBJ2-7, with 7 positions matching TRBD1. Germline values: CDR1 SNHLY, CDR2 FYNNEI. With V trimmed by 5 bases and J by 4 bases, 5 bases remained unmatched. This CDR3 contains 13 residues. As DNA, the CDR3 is TGTGCCAGCAGTCCCGGGACAGTTTACGAGCAGTACTTC. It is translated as CASSPGTVYEQYF.

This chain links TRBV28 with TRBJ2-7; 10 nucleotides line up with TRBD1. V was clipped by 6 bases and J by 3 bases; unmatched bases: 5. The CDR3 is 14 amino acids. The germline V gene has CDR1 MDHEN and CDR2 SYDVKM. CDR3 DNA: TGTGCCAGCAGGGGGACAGGGGATTTCTACGAGCAGTACTTC. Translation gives CASRGTGDFYEQYF. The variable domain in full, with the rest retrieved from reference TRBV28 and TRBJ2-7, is DVKVTQSSRYLVKRTGEKVFLECVQDMDHENMFWYRQDPGLGLRLIYFSYDVKMKEKGDIPEGYSVSREKKERFSLILESASTNQTSMYLCASRGTGDFYEQYFGPGTRLTVT.

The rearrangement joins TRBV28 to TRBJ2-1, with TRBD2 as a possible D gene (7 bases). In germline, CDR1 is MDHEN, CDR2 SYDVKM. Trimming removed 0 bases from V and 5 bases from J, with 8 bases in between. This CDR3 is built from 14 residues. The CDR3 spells CASSLWGGHNEQFF. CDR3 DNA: TGTGCCAGCAGTTTATGGGGGGGGCACAATGAGCAGTTCTTC.

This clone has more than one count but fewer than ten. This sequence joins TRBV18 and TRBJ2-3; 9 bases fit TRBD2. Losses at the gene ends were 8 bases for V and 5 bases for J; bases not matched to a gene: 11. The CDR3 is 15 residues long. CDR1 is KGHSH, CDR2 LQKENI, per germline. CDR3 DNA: TGTGCCAGCCGAAGCGGAGCGGGGGGTCGAGATACGCAGTATTTT. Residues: CASRSGAGGRDTQYF. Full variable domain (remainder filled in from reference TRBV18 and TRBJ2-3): NAGVMQNPRHLVRRRGQEARLRCSPMKGHSHVYWYRQLPEEGLKFMVYLQKENIIDESGMPKERFSAEFPKEGPSILRIQQVVRGDSAAYFCASRSGAGGRDTQYFGPGTRLTVL.

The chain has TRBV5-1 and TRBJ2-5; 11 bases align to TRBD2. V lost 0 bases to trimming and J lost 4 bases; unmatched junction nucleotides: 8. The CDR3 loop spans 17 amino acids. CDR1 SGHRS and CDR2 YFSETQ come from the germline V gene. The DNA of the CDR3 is TGCGCCAGCAGCTTGGGAGTAGCGGGGGGGCCTGTAGAGACCCAGTACTTC. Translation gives CASSLGVAGGPVETQYF. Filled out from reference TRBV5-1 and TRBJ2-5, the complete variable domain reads KAGVTQTPRYLIKTRGQQVTLSCSPISGHRSVSWYQQTPGQGLQFLFEYFSETQRNKGNFPGRFSGRQFSNSRSEMNVSTLELGDSALYLCASSLGVAGGPVETQYFGPGTRLLVL.